Below are 4 T cell receptor beta chains sequenced from a single sample in a study of technical replicates of blood from four donors. Only in-frame clones appear in the TCRdb table, and some are missing; sequencing was by immunoSEQ multiplex PCR. The sample lists some 98,000 clones, roughly 95% occurring once. The sequencing input was T cells isolated from PBMCs. Every receptor here comes from a human donor in good health.

The V call is TRBV5-1, the J call TRBJ2-7; 12 bases are shared with TRBD2. The V gene's germline CDR1 is SGHRS and CDR2 YFSETQ. The CDR3 has 17 amino acids. After removal of 0 bases from V and 1 base from J, the junction contained 5 bases not matched to a gene. The CDR3 DNA follows: TGCGCCAGCAGCTTGGCTAGCGGGGGGGCAACGTCCTACGAGCAGTACTTC. Translation gives CASSLASGGATSYEQYF.

The chain carries TRBV6-1 and TRBJ1-5, with 10 bases fitting TRBD1. V dropped 6 bases and J dropped 9; count of bases not matched to a gene: 11. The V gene's germline CDR1 is MNHNS and CDR2 SASEGT. The CDR3 runs to 15 residues. The CDR3 bases are TGTGCCAGCAGCCTGGACAGGGGGGAAGGTAGGCCCCAGCATTTT. It specifies CASSLDRGEGRPQHF.

This clone was detected only once. V gene TRBV18 combines with J gene TRBJ1-5; TRBD1 is a possible D gene (6 bases). V dropped 8 bases and J dropped 7 bases, with 33 bases sitting between them. The CDR3 has 19 residues. The V gene's germline CDR1 is KGHSH and CDR2 LQKENI. The CDR3 reads CASEPYNQGYEGDRQPQHF. As DNA, the CDR3 is TGTGCCAGCGAACCTTATAATCAGGGATATGAGGGAGACAGGCAGCCCCAGCATTTT.

The chain joins TRBV5-1 to TRBJ1-2, with 7 bases lining up with TRBD1. Losses at the gene ends were 4 bases for V and 0 bases for J; bases not matched to a gene: 6. Germline lookup yields CDR1 SGHRS and CDR2 YFSETQ. The CDR3 length is 15 residues. The CDR3 spells CASSLGQNANYGYTF. The CDR3 DNA is TGCGCCAGCAGCCTGGGACAGAACGCTAACTATGGCTACACCTTC. Full variable domain (outside the CDR3, taken from reference TRBV5-1 and TRBJ1-2): KAGVTQTPRYLIKTRGQQVTLSCSPISGHRSVSWYQQTPGQGLQFLFEYFSETQRNKGNFPGRFSGRQFSNSRSEMNVSTLELGDSALYLCASSLGQNANYGYTFGSGTRLTVV.